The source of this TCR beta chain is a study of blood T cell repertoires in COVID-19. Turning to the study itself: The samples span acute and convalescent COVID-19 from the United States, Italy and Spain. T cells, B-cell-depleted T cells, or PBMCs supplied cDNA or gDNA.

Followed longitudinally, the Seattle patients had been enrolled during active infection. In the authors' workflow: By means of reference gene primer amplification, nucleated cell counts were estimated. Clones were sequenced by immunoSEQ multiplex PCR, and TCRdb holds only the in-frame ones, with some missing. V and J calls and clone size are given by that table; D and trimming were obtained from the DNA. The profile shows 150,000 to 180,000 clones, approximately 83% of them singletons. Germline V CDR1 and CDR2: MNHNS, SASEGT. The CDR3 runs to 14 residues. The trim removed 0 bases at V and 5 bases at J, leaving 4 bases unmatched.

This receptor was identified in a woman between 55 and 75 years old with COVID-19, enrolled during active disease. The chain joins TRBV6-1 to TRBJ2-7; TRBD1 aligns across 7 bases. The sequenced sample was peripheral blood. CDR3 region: CASSEAWDSHEQYF. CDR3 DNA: TGTGCCAGCAGTGAAGCATGGGACAGCCACGAGCAGTACTTC.